A selection of T cell receptor beta chains follows, all from one sample in a study of blood T cell repertoires in COVID-19. Sequencing was performed with immunoSEQ multiplex PCR; in TCRdb, only in-frame clones are kept and a portion is missing. The table shows about 280,000 clones, with approximately 91% occurring only once. Material: peripheral blood. The receptor set was obtained from a man aged 18 to 35 with active or convalescent COVID-19. The CDR3 runs from the conserved cysteine through the conserved F or W. A D gene is named only where the DNA matches it firmly. Clone size appears in some rows only: once, few, many, or a class for an expanded clone.

TRBV18,.,once,TRBJ1-1,CASSPARGTEAFF,TGTGCCAGCTCACCCGCGAGAGGCACTGAAGCTTTCTTT
TRBV5-6,TRBD1,.,TRBJ1-3,CASSLAGTVTTSGNTIYF,TGTGCCAGCAGCTTGGCTGGGACAGTAACAACTTCTGGAAACACCATATATTTT
TRBV7-8,TRBD1,.,TRBJ1-1,CASSPRDRGYTEAFF,TGTGCCAGCAGCCCGCGGGACAGGGGATACACTGAAGCTTTCTTT
TRBV9,TRBD2,.,TRBJ2-5,CASSPAGGQETQYF,TGTGCCAGCAGCCCCGCGGGGGGGCAAGAGACCCAGTACTTC
TRBV3-1/TRBV3-2,TRBD1,once,TRBJ1-4,CASSPSLGQFNEKLFF,TGTGCCAGCAGCCCCTCTCTGGGACAGTTTAATGAAAAACTGTTTTTT
TRBV7-2,.,.,TRBJ1-3,CASSPFGLKGSNTIYF,TGTGCCAGCAGCCCTTTCGGACTGAAGGGATCAAACACCATATATTTT
TRBV4-3,TRBD2,.,TRBJ2-1,CASSQLGTSGGWDEQFF,TGCGCCAGCAGCCAACTGGGGACTAGCGGGGGTTGGGATGAGCAGTTCTTC
TRBV7-8,.,.,TRBJ1-6,CASSPPSSYNSPLHF,TGTGCCAGCAGCCCGCCCAGCTCCTATAATTCACCCCTCCACTTT
TRBV6-5,TRBD2,.,TRBJ2-5,CASSSTGGPKKTQYF,TGTGCCAGCAGTTCGACGGGGGGGCCCAAAAAGACCCAGTACTTC
TRBV5-4,.,.,TRBJ1-1,CASSRQNTEAFF,TGTGCCAGCAGCCGACAGAACACTGAAGCTTTCTTT
TRBV2,.,.,TRBJ2-1,CAGAAYNEQFF,TGTGCCGGAGCAGCGTACAATGAGCAGTTCTTC
TRBV18,.,.,TRBJ1-1,CASSPTENTEAFF,TGTGCCAGCTCACCAACAGAGAACACTGAAGCTTTCTTT
TRBV6-5,TRBD1,.,TRBJ2-2,CAGETGVTGELFF,TGTGCCGGGGAAACAGGGGTCACCGGGGAGCTGTTTTTT
TRBV29-1,.,.,TRBJ1-4,CSFRGLNEKLFF,TGCAGCTTCCGAGGCCTTAATGAAAAACTGTTTTTT
TRBV2,TRBD1,.,TRBJ2-4,CASNPGQGAKNIQYF,TGTGCCAGCAATCCGGGACAGGGGGCCAAAAACATTCAGTACTTC
TRBV5-1,.,.,TRBJ2-5,CASSLQETQYF,TGCGCCAGCAGCCTTCAAGAGACCCAGTACTTC
TRBV15,TRBD1,once,TRBJ1-4,CATSRATGGEKLFF,TGTGCCACCAGCAGAGCTACAGGGGGGGAAAAACTGTTTTTT
TRBV27,TRBD1,few,TRBJ1-2,CASRYAGTGLGYTF,TGTGCCAGCAGGTACGCCGGGACAGGGCTAGGCTACACCTTC
TRBV4-1,TRBD1,.,TRBJ2-7,CASSQGGTGLLSEQYF,TGCGCCAGCAGCCAAGGCGGGACAGGGTTATTGAGCGAGCAGTACTTC
TRBV3-1/TRBV3-2,.,.,TRBJ2-3,CASSQAPGDTQYF,TGTGCCAGCAGCCAGGCCCCGGGGGATACGCAGTATTTT
TRBV7-6,.,.,TRBJ1-1,CASSLTGGTEAFF,TGTGCCAGCAGCTTAACGGGGGGGACTGAAGCTTTCTTT
TRBV11-2,.,once,TRBJ1-2,CASSLDLAHRGGYTF,TGTGCCAGCAGCTTAGATCTTGCGCATAGGGGCGGCTACACCTTC
TRBV2,.,once,TRBJ2-7,CASSRGQGGYEQYF,TGTGCCAGCAGTCGCGGACAGGGAGGGTACGAGCAGTACTTC
TRBV7-7,.,few,TRBJ2-2,CASSIWAGRNTGELFF,TGTGCCAGCAGCATCTGGGCGGGCAGGAACACCGGGGAGCTGTTTTTT
TRBV5-1,.,.,TRBJ1-4,CASSPSLTDFNEKLFF,TGCGCCAGCAGCCCAAGCCTGACAGATTTTAATGAAAAACTGTTTTTT
TRBV11-2,TRBD1,.,TRBJ2-7,CASSWKLGTEGHEQYF,TGTGCCAGCAGCTGGAAACTGGGGACAGAAGGCCACGAGCAGTACTTC
TRBV25-1,TRBD1,few,TRBJ1-1,CASSPSGQGNSNTEAFF,TGTGCCAGCAGTCCCTCGGGACAGGGAAATTCGAACACTGAAGCTTTCTTT
TRBV6-4,TRBD1,.,TRBJ2-1,CASSDAGGAGNEQFF,TGTGCCAGCAGTGACGCAGGGGGCGCGGGGAATGAGCAGTTCTTC
TRBV2,TRBD1,.,TRBJ1-4,CASSAPDRGHGEKLFF,TGTGCCAGCAGCGCCCCCGACAGGGGGCATGGTGAAAAACTGTTTTTT
TRBV7-2,TRBD1,.,TRBJ2-1,CASSLVGQSYNEQFF,TGTGCCAGCAGCTTAGTGGGACAGTCCTACAATGAGCAGTTCTTC
TRBV5-1,.,.,TRBJ2-7,CASSFHRDTYEQYF,TGCGCCAGCAGCTTCCATCGGGACACCTACGAGCAGTACTTC
TRBV7-9,.,.,TRBJ2-5,CASTLAGETQYF,TGTGCCAGCACCCTCGCGGGGGAGACCCAGTACTTC
TRBV5-1,.,.,TRBJ2-7,CASSFGQGPYEQYF,TGCGCCAGCAGCTTCGGGCAGGGTCCGTACGAGCAGTACTTC
TRBV4-1,TRBD2,.,TRBJ2-2,CASSQEGGGWTGELFF,TGCGCCAGCAGCCAAGAGGGGGGAGGGTGGACCGGGGAGCTGTTTTTT
TRBV7-2,.,.,TRBJ2-7,CASSLMEEQYF,TGTGCCAGCAGCTTAATGGAGGAGCAGTACTTC
TRBV7-9,TRBD1,few,TRBJ1-1,CASSPPTGSHAEAFF,TGTGCCAGCAGCCCCCCGACAGGGTCGCACGCTGAAGCTTTCTTT
TRBV6-2/TRBV6-3,.,.,TRBJ1-1,CASSYWGGGTEAFF,TGTGCCAGCAGTTACTGGGGCGGGGGCACTGAAGCTTTCTTT
TRBV3-1/TRBV3-2,.,.,TRBJ2-4,CASSQGQGGNIQYF,TGTGCCAGCAGCCAAGGACAGGGAGGAAACATTCAGTACTTC
TRBV11-2,TRBD1,.,TRBJ1-1,CASSLDPGTANTEAFF,TGTGCCAGCAGCTTAGACCCTGGGACAGCGAACACTGAAGCTTTCTTT
TRBV27,TRBD1,.,TRBJ1-4,CASSSTGGKTNEKLFF,TGTGCCAGCAGTTCCACAGGGGGCAAGACTAATGAAAAACTGTTTTTT
TRBV6-5,.,.,TRBJ2-5,CASRARGEERKTQYF,TGTGCCAGCAGAGCCCGAGGCGAAGAGAGAAAGACCCAGTACTTC
TRBV11-2,.,.,TRBJ1-6,CASSFDRSSSYNSPLHF,TGTGCCAGCAGCTTCGACAGGTCGAGCTCCTATAATTCACCCCTCCACTTT
TRBV7-8,TRBD2,.,TRBJ2-7,CASSLVRTSGGGQYF,TGTGCCAGCAGCTTAGTGCGGACTAGCGGGGGTGGGCAGTACTTC
TRBV5-6,.,.,TRBJ2-2,CASSDPQGPTGELFF,TGTGCCAGCAGCGACCCACAGGGTCCCACCGGGGAGCTGTTTTTT
TRBV4-2,.,.,TRBJ2-1,CASSQKPYGRRQFF,TGTGCCAGCAGCCAAAAACCGTATGGGCGAAGGCAGTTCTTC
TRBV4-1,.,.,TRBJ2-2,CASSQDPSTGELFF,TGCGCCAGCAGCCAAGATCCTAGCACCGGGGAGCTGTTTTTT
TRBV19,.,.,TRBJ2-7,CASSMRGTYEQYF,TGTGCCAGTAGTATGCGGGGTACCTACGAGCAGTACTTC
TRBV7-2,.,.,TRBJ1-2,CASSLGGSGGYTF,TGTGCCAGCAGCTTAGGAGGGTCGGGCGGCTACACCTTC
TRBV4-1,.,.,TRBJ1-5,CASSQDLGFGRGSQPQHF,TGCGCCAGCAGCCAAGATTTAGGGTTCGGCAGGGGTAGTCAGCCCCAGCATTTT
TRBV2,.,many,TRBJ1-6,CASSLRDSNSPLHF,TGTGCCAGCAGTCTTCGGGATTCAAATTCACCCCTCCACTTT
TRBV25-1,.,.,TRBJ1-1,CASSEGEKAFF,TGTGCCAGCAGTGAGGGCGAAAAAGCTTTCTTT
TRBV29-1,TRBD1,.,TRBJ1-1,CSVGTGDMNTEAFF,TGCAGCGTTGGGACAGGGGATATGAACACTGAAGCTTTCTTT
TRBV19,TRBD1,.,TRBJ1-5,CASRLDRAVQPQHF,TGTGCCAGTAGGTTAGACAGGGCGGTTCAGCCCCAGCATTTT
TRBV4-1,TRBD2,.,TRBJ2-1,CASSSPSGGLYNEQFF,TGCGCCAGCAGTTCACCTAGCGGGGGACTCTACAATGAGCAGTTCTTC
TRBV12-5,.,.,TRBJ1-3,CASGSGGYGNTIYF,TGTGCTAGTGGGTCTGGAGGGTATGGAAACACCATATATTTT
TRBV29-1,TRBD1,.,TRBJ1-1,CSVVSGGRTEAFF,TGCAGCGTTGTATCAGGGGGCAGGACTGAAGCTTTCTTT
TRBV19,.,.,TRBJ1-6,CASSSPGGNSPLHF,TGTGCCAGTAGTAGTCCGGGTGGTAATTCACCCCTCCACTTT
TRBV14,.,few,TRBJ1-3,CASSRRSASARNTIYF,TGTGCCAGCAGCCGGCGATCGGCATCGGCGAGGAACACCATATATTTT
TRBV27,TRBD2,.,TRBJ2-5,CASSSSGGIQETQYF,TGTGCCAGCAGTTCCAGCGGGGGGATCCAAGAGACCCAGTACTTC
TRBV10-1,.,.,TRBJ2-5,CASSRGLLETQYF,TGCGCCAGCAGCCGAGGACTACTAGAGACCCAGTACTTC